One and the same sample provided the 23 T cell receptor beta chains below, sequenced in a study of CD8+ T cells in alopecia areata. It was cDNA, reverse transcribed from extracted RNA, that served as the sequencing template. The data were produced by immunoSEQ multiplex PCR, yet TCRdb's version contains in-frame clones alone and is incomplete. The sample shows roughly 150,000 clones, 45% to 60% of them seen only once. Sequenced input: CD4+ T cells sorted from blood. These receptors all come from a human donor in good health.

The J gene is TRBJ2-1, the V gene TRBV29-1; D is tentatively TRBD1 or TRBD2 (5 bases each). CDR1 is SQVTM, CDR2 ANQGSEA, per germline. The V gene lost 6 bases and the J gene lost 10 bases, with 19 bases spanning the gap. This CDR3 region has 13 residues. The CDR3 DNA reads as TGCAGCGTGAGAGGTCAGGGACCGAGGGAGCAGTTCTTC. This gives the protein CSVRGQGPREQFF.

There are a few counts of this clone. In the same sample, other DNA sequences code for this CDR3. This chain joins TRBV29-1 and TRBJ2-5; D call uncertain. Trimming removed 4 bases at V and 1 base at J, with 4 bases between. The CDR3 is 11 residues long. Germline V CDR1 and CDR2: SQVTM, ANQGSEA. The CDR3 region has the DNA TGCAGCGTTGGGTCCCAAGAGACCCAGTACTTC. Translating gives CSVGSQETQYF.

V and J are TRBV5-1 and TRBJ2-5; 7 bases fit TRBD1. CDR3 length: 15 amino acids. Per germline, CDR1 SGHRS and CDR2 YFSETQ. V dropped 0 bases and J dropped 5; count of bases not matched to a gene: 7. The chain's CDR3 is CASSLEGGPYETQYF. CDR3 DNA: TGCGCCAGCAGCTTGGAAGGGGGCCCCTACGAGACCCAGTACTTC.

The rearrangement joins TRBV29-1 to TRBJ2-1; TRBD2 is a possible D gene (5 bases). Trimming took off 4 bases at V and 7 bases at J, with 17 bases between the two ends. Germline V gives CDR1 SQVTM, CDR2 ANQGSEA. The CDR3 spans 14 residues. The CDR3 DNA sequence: TGCAGCGTTGGACCCCGAGGTGGGGAGAATGAGCAGTTCTTC. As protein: CSVGPRGGENEQFF.

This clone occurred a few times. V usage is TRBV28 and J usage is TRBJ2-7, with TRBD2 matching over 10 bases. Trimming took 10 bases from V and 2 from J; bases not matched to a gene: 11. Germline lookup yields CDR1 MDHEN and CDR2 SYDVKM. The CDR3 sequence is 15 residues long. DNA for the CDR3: TGTGCCACCCGGGCTAGCGGGAGACGAACCTACGAGCAGTACTTC. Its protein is CATRASGRRTYEQYF.

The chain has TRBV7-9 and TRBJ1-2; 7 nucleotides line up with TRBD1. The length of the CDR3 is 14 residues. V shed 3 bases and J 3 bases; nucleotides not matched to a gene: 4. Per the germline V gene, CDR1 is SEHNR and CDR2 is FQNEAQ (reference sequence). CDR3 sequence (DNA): TGTGCCAGCAGCTTGAGAGGGGGCGACTATGGCTACACCTTC. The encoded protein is CASSLRGGDYGYTF.

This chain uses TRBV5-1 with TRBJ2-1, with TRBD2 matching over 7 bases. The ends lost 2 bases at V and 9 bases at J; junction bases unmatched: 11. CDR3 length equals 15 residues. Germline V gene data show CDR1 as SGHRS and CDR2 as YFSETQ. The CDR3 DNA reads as TGCGCCAGCAGCTTCCGGGGTGGGAGGGCCGGTGAGCAGTTCTTC. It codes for CASSFRGGRAGEQFF.

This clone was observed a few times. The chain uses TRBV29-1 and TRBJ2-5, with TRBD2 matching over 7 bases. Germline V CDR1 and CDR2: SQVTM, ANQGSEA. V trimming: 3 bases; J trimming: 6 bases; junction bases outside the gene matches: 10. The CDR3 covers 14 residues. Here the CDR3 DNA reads TGCAGCGTTGATCGGGCGGGAGTGCAGAAGACCCAGTACTTC. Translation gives CSVDRAGVQKTQYF.

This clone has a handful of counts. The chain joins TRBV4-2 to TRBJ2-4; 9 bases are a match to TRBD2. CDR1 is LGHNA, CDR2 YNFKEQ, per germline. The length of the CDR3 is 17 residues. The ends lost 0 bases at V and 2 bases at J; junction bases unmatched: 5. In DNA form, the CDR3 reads TGTGCCAGCAGCCAAGAGGGTAGCGGGAGTTCCAAAAACATTCAGTACTTC. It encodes CASSQEGSGSSKNIQYF.

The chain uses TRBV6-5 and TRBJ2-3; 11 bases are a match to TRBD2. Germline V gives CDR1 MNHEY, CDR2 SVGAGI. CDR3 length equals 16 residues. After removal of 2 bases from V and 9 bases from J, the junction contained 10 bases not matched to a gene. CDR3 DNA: TGTGCCAGCAGTTACGTTACTAGCGGGAGCCGAGGCACGCAGTATTTT. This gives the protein CASSYVTSGSRGTQYF.

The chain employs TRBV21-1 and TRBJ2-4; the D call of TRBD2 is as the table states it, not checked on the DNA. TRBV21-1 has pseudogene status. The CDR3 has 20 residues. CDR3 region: CASSTSPGTSGRRAKNIQYF. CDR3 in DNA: TGTGCCAGCAGCACATCCCCCGGGACTAGCGGGAGGCGCGCCAAAAACATTCAGTACTTC.

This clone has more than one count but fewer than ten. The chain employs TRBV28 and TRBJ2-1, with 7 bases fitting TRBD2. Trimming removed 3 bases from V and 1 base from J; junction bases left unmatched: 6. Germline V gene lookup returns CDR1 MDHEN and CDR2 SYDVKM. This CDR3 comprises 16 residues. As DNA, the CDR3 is TGTGCCAGCAGTTTGCTGAGCGGGGTATCCTACAATGAGCAGTTCTTC. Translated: CASSLLSGVSYNEQFF. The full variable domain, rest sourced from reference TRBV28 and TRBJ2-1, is DVKVTQSSRYLVKRTGEKVFLECVQDMDHENMFWYRQDPGLGLRLIYFSYDVKMKEKGDIPEGYSVSREKKERFSLILESASTNQTSMYLCASSLLSGVSYNEQFFGPGTRLTVL.

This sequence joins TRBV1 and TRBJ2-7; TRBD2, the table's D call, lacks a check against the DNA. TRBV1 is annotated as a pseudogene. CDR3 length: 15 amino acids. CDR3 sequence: CTSSHTSVYSYEQYF. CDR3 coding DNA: TGCACCAGCAGCCATACTAGCGTTTATTCCTACGAGCAGTACTTC.

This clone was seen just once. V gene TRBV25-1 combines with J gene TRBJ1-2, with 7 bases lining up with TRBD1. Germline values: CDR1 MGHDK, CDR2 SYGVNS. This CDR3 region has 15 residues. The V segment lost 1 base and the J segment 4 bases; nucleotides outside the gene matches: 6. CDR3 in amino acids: CASSELGAGGYGYTF. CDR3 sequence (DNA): TGTGCCAGCAGTGAATTAGGGGCAGGGGGCTATGGCTACACCTTC.

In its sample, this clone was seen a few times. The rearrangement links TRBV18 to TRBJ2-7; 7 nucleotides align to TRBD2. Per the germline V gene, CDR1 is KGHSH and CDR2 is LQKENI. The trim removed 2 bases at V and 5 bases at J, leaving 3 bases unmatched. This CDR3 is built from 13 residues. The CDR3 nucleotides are TGTGCCAGCTCACCAGACGCGGGGGACGAGCAGTACTTC. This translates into CASSPDAGDEQYF.

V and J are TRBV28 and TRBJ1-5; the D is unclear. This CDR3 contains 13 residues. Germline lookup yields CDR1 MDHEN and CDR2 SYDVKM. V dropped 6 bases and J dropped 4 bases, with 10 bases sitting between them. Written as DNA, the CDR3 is TGTGCCAGCAGCCGGAGGGTAAATCAGCCCCAGCATTTT. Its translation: CASSRRVNQPQHF.

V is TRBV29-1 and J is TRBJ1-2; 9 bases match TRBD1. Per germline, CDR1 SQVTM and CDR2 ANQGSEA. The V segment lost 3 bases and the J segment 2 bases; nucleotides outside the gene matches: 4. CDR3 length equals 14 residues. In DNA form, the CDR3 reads TGCAGCGTTGATGGTGGGACAGGGAACTATGGCTACACCTTC. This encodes CSVDGGTGNYGYTF.

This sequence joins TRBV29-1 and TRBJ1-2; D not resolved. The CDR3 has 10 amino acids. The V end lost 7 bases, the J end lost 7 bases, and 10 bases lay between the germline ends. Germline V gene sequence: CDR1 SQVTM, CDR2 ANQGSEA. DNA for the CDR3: TGCAGCGCAAACGGAGGTGGCTACACCTTC. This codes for CSANGGGYTF.

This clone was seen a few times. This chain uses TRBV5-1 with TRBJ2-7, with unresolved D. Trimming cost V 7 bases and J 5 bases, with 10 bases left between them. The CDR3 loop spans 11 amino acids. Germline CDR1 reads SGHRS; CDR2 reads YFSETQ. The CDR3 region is CASGFGDEQYF. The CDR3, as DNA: TGCGCCAGCGGATTCGGTGACGAGCAGTACTTC.

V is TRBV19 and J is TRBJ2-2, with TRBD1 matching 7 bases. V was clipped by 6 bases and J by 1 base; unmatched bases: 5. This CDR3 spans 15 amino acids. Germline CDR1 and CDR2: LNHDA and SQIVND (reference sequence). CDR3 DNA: TGTGCCAGTAGAACCGGGACAGTGAACACCGGGGAGCTGTTTTTT. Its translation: CASRTGTVNTGELFF. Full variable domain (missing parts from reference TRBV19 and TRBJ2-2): DGGITQSPKYLFRKEGQNVTLSCEQNLNHDAMYWYRQDPGQGLRLIYYSQIVNDFQKGDIAEGYSVSREKKESFPLTVTSAQKNPTAFYLCASRTGTVNTGELFFGEGSRLTVL.

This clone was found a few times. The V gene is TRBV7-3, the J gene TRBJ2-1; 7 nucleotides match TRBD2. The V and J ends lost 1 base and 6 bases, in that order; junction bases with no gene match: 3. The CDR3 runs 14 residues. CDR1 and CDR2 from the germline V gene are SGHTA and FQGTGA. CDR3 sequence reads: CASSLSGRSNEQFF. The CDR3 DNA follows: TGTGCCAGCAGCTTAAGCGGGAGAAGCAATGAGCAGTTCTTC.

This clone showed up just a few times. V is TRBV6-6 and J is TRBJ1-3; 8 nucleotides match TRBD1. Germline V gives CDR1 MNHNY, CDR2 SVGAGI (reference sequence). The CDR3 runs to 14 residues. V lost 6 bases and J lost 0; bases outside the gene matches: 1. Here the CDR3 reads CASRQGGSGNTIYF. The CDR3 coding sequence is TGTGCCAGCAGACAGGGGGGCTCTGGAAACACCATATATTTT.

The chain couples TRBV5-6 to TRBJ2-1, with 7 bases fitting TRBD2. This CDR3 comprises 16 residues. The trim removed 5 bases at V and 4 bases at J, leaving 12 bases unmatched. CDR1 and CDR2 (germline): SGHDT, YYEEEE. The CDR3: CASRGFSGSGYNEQFF. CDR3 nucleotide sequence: TGTGCCAGCAGGGGCTTCAGTGGTAGCGGGTACAATGAGCAGTTCTTC.